The sequence of this TCR beta chain was determined in a study of PD-L1 blockade in urothelial cancer. Time point: pretreatment peripheral blood. The CDR3 sequence is 15 residues long. From germline, CDR1 is SGHNT and CDR2 YENEEA. V trimming: 1 base; J trimming: 7 bases; junction bases outside the gene matches: 6. Sequencing was performed with immunoSEQ multiplex PCR; in TCRdb, only in-frame clones are kept and a portion is missing. Among under 95,000 clones listed, about 85% were seen once. The chain uses TRBV11-3 and TRBJ2-1; 8 bases agree with TRBD2. The clonotype comes from a man in his fifties or sixties with urothelial cancer. Sequenced material: PBMCs, taken around atezolizumab (anti-PD-L1) treatment. CDR3 protein: CASSLGRGGGNEQFF. The CDR3 coding sequence is TGTGCCAGCAGCTTAGGACGGGGGGGCGGAAATGAGCAGTTCTTC.